The clone carrying this TCR beta chain was counted between two and nine times. Its antigen is as yet unknown. This sample is drawn from a study of CD8 T cells in ankylosing spondylitis. General study results and limits: Made up of about eight highly homologous variants, a TCR beta motif appeared characteristic of ankylosing spondylitis blood.

From the 5' RACE reads, TCRdb called clonotypes with MiXCR, one entry per CDR3 protein. Here the sample spans approximately 260,000 distinct CDR3 sequences, roughly 18% being singletons. Trimming cost V 3 bases and J 9 bases, with 6 bases left between them. Germline lookup yields CDR1 MRHNA and CDR2 SNTAGT. This CDR3 has 11 amino acids. The sequence was obtained from a male donor with ankylosing spondylitis or in good health (not recorded which). The material sequenced was blood, either unsorted or a sorted T cell fraction (not recorded which). This chain uses TRBV6-4 with TRBJ2-1; no reliable D call. CDR3 DNA sequence: TGTGCCAGCAGTGAAGGCGGTGAGCAGTTCTTC. This encodes CASSEGGEQFF.